The 17 T cell receptor beta chains below all came from one sample that was sequenced in a study of blood T cell repertoires in COVID-19. Repertoires were generated with immunoSEQ multiplex PCR, while TCRdb's copy carries only in-frame clones and drops some. The sample lists approximately 290,000 clones, approximately 83% occurring once. Sequencing was performed on peripheral blood. These receptors were obtained from a person aged 70 to 85 with COVID-19, enrolled during active disease.

The chain couples TRBV5-1 to TRBJ1-6, with TRBD1 as a possible D gene (6 bases). The CDR3 has 15 residues. The V end was cut by 2 bases, the J end by 2 bases, with 8 bases between. Germline V lookup: CDR1 SGHRS, CDR2 YFSETQ. The CDR3 DNA follows: TGCGCCAGCAGCTTAGGGGGAACCTATAATTCACCCCTCCACTTT. This translates into CASSLGGTYNSPLHF.

This chain connects TRBV11-2 to TRBJ2-1; weak D call: TRBD2 (6 bases). Trimming cost V 2 bases and J 5 bases, with 13 bases left between them. The CDR3 runs to 15 residues. The V gene's germline CDR1 is SGHAT and CDR2 FQNNGV. The CDR3 DNA is TGTGCCAGCAGCTTATTAGCGGTCCCAAACAATGAGCAGTTCTTC. This translates into CASSLLAVPNNEQFF.

CDR3 in amino acids: CASSLGGASEAFF. CDR3 DNA: TGTGCCAGCAGCCTGGGGGGGGCCTCTGAAGCTTTCTTT. The gene calls are TRBV7-8 and TRBJ1-1, with D perhaps matching TRBD1 (6 bases). The CDR3 runs to 13 residues. V was trimmed by 5 bases and J by 6 bases, leaving 13 bases between them. CDR1 and CDR2 from the germline V gene are SGHVS and FQNEAQ. Looking up the rest from reference TRBV7-8 and TRBJ1-1 gives the full variable domain: GAGVSQSPRYKVAKRGQDVALRCDPISGHVSLFWYQQALGQGPEFLTYFQNEAQLDKSGLPSDRFFAERPEGSVSTLKIQRTQQEDSAVYLCASSLGGASEAFFGQGTRLTVV.

The chain links TRBV5-1 to TRBJ2-3, with TRBD2 matching 11 bases. The V segment lost 7 bases and the J segment 0 bases; nucleotides outside the gene matches: 7. The CDR3 is made up of 16 amino acids. The V gene's germline CDR1 is SGHRS and CDR2 YFSETQ. The CDR3 loop reads CASGLAGGQSTDTQYF. CDR3 coding DNA: TGCGCCAGCGGGCTAGCGGGGGGTCAAAGCACAGATACGCAGTATTTT. The full variable domain, rest sourced from reference TRBV5-1 and TRBJ2-3, is KAGVTQTPRYLIKTRGQQVTLSCSPISGHRSVSWYQQTPGQGLQFLFEYFSETQRNKGNFPGRFSGRQFSNSRSEMNVSTLELGDSALYLCASGLAGGQSTDTQYFGPGTRLTVL.

In its sample, this clone was seen a few times. V and J are TRBV10-3 and TRBJ1-3; no firm D call. CDR3 length: 15 residues. Trimming shortened V by 11 bases and J by 2 bases, and 19 bases separated the two germline ends. Germline values: CDR1 ENHRY, CDR2 SYGVKD. CDR3 sequence (DNA): TGTGCCGCAGCGGACCCACGTCTTACTGGAAACACCATATATTTT. Its protein product is CAAADPRLTGNTIYF.

V and J are TRBV4-2 and TRBJ1-2, with unresolved D. Germline V gene lookup returns CDR1 LGHNA and CDR2 YNFKEQ. Trimming stripped 3 bases from V and 4 bases from J, with 12 bases between. CDR3 size: 14 residues. In nucleotides, the CDR3 is TGTGCCAGCAGCCAGACAATACCCACCTATGGCTACACCTTC. Its translation is CASSQTIPTYGYTF.

To note about this clone: The junction differs from germline at one of its ends, possibly a read error. The V gene is TRBV2, the J gene TRBJ2-3, with TRBD2 matching 7 bases. This CDR3 spans 11 amino acids. In germline, CDR1 is SNHLY, CDR2 FYNNEI. The CDR3 nucleotides are TGTGCCAGCAGTGAACGGGCTAGCGGACATTTT. It encodes CASSERASGHF.

The sample holds one count of this clone. The genes are TRBV5-1 and TRBJ2-3; 8 bases map to TRBD2. The CDR3 extends over 14 amino acids. J gave up 5 bases and V 4 bases, and 6 bases lay outside the gene matches. Germline CDR1 is SGHRS and CDR2 is YFSETQ. The CDR3 spells CASSTGLVVDTQYF. CDR3 in DNA: TGCGCCAGCAGCACGGGACTAGTAGTAGATACGCAGTATTTT.

This clone was seen more than once but under ten times. This rearrangement joins TRBV7-8 to TRBJ1-6; 8 bases align to TRBD1. CDR3 length equals 18 residues. Germline V gene sequence: CDR1 SGHVS, CDR2 FQNEAQ. J gave up 0 bases and V 5 bases, and 9 bases lay outside the gene matches. CDR3 loop: CASSARDRGSSYNSPLHF. CDR3 nucleotides: TGTGCCAGCAGCGCCCGTGACAGGGGAAGCTCCTATAATTCACCCCTCCACTTT.

The rearrangement links TRBV12-2 to TRBJ1-3. TRBV12-2 is annotated as a pseudogene. The CDR3 is 15 residues long. The CDR3 loop is CASRTSDYSGNTIYF. The CDR3 bases are TGTGCAAGTCGCACCAGCGACTATTCTGGAAACACCATATATTTT.

The chain combines TRBV7-2 with TRBJ1-5; the D is unclear. Trimming stripped 8 bases from V and 4 bases from J, with 15 bases between. This CDR3 is built from 14 residues. Germline assignment: CDR1 SGHTA and CDR2 FQGNSA. This chain's CDR3 is CASAGVLGNQPQHF. The CDR3 coding sequence is TGTGCCAGCGCGGGTGTTTTAGGGAATCAGCCCCAGCATTTT.

V usage is TRBV21-1 and J usage is TRBJ2-1; the table names TRBD2, a call not compared with the DNA. TRBV21-1 is described as a pseudogene. This CDR3 comprises 21 residues. Written as DNA, the CDR3 is TGTGCCAGCAGCAAAGTAATTCCTCGGCGAATGGGGCTAGCGGGAGTTAATGAGCAGTTCTTC. The encoded protein is CASSKVIPRRMGLAGVNEQFF.

For the CDR3, the DNA is TGTGCCAGCAGCTTGACGACAGGGGATGGAGAAAAACTGTTTTTT. As protein: CASSLTTGDGEKLFF. The rearrangement links TRBV7-9 to TRBJ1-4, with 8 bases lining up with TRBD1. CDR1 SEHNR and CDR2 FQNEAQ come from the germline V gene (reference sequence). Trimming cost V 3 bases and J 8 bases; bases outside gene matches: 8. The CDR3 is 15 residues long.

In its sample, this clone was seen a few times. The chain combines TRBV7-6 with TRBJ2-1; 11 nucleotides agree with TRBD1. The CDR3 length is 18 residues. The J segment lost 7 bases and the V segment lost 1 base, leaving 12 bases of the junction unmatched. Germline CDR1 reads SGHVS; CDR2 reads FNYEAQ. CDR3 sequence (DNA): TGTGCCAGCAGCTTAGGGTTGACTAGGACAGGGGGCGGGAATGAGCAGTTCTTC. Protein sequence: CASSLGLTRTGGGNEQFF.

V gene TRBV5-6 combines with J gene TRBJ1-1; D might be TRBD1 (5 bases). CDR1 and CDR2 (germline): SGHDT, YYEEEE. V was clipped by 0 bases and J by 4 bases, with 13 bases between them. The CDR3 has 15 amino acids. CDR3: CASSLGNLGGTEAFF. CDR3 DNA: TGTGCCAGCAGCTTGGGGAATTTGGGGGGCACTGAAGCTTTCTTT. The full variable domain, in which reference TRBV5-6 and TRBJ1-1 provide the parts outside the CDR3, is DAGVTQSPTHLIKTRGQQVTLRCSPKSGHDTVSWYQQALGQGPQFIFQYYEEEERQRGNFPDRFSGHQFPNYSSELNVNALLLGDSALYLCASSLGNLGGTEAFFGQGTRLTVV.

This clone was observed a few times. The chain carries TRBV7-8 and TRBJ1-4; the D is unclear. The CDR3 sequence is 14 residues long. The germline V and J ends were trimmed by 3 bases and 8 bases, with 13 bases remaining between them. CDR1 is SGHVS and CDR2 is FQNEAQ in the germline V gene. As DNA, the CDR3 is TGTGCCAGCAGCTTGACGGGAACGGGAGAAAAACTGTTTTTT. Translation gives CASSLTGTGEKLFF.

This chain connects TRBV5-5 to TRBJ2-7, with TRBD1 matching over 9 bases. This CDR3 is built from 15 residues. CDR1 is SGHKS and CDR2 is YYEKEE in the germline V gene (reference sequence). J gave up 10 bases and V 0 bases, and 11 bases lay outside the gene matches. The CDR3 reads CASSLGSEDRGPQYF. CDR3 bases: TGTGCCAGCAGCTTGGGTTCTGAGGACAGGGGACCTCAGTACTTC.